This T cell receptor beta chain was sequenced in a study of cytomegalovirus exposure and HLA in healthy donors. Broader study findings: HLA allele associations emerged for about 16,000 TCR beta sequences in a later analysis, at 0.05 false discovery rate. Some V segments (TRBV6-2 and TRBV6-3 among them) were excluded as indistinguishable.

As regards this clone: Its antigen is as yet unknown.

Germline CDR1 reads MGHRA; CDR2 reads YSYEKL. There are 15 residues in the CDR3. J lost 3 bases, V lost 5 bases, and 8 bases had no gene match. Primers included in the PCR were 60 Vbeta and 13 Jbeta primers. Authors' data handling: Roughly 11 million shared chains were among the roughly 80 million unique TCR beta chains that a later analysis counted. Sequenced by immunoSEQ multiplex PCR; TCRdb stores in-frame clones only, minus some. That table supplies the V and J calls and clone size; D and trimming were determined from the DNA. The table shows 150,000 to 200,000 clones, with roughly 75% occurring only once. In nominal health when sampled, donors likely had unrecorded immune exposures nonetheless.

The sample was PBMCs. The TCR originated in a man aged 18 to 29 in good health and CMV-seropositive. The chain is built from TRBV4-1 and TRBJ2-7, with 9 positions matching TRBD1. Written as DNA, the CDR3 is TGCGCCAGCAGCGCCTCCGGGACAGGGAACTACGAGCAGTACTTC. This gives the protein CASSASGTGNYEQYF.